Detailed here is one T cell receptor (beta chain). The antigen is undetermined. Positively selected for CCR7, the CD45RO-negative cells used as naive CD8 cells excluded terminally differentiated effector memory CD45RA+ cells. V trimming: 3 bases; J trimming: 0 bases; junction bases outside the gene matches: 12. Germline V gene data show CDR1 as SGHTS and CDR2 as YDEGEE. The CDR3 extends over 17 amino acids. This sample is part of a study of shared clonotypes between healthy human individuals. In the study overall: Researchers assigned three CD4 naive, three CD4 memory, two CD8 naive and one CD8 memory plate to each donor. Findings and caveats of the study: Roughly 4.7% was the fraction of naive CD4 clonotypes found shared across several donors. The sole specimen, blood, was sampled, and tissue repertoires likely differ.

At a deep level, the assay was run. Clones were read by immunoSEQ multiplex PCR, and TCRdb kept only the in-frame ones, dropping some. The table lists just over 2,000,000 clones, approximately 95% of them singletons. The receptor comes from a young man in good health. J is TRBJ2-7 and V is TRBV5-8, with TRBD1 matching over 7 bases. The sample comprised naive CD8+ T cells sorted from blood. In nucleotides, the CDR3 is TGTGCCAGCAGCTCAGACCCCGGACAGGTTTACTCCTACGAGCAGTACTTC. Amino acid sequence: CASSSDPGQVYSYEQYF.